This TCR beta chain was captured in a study of cytomegalovirus exposure and HLA in healthy donors. Amplification used 60 Vbeta primers and 13 Jbeta primers. Data came from immunoSEQ multiplex PCR; TCRdb stores just in-frame clones and leaves some out. This sample's clone table lists 150,000 to 200,000 clones. Trimming shortened V by 5 bases and J by 5 bases, and 18 bases separated the two germline ends. Germline V CDR1 and CDR2: MNHEY, SMNVEV (reference sequence). The CDR3 is made up of 15 amino acids. This sequence joins TRBV27 and TRBJ2-5; perhaps TRBD2 as D (5 bases). This TCR was sampled from a woman aged 18 to 35 in good health and CMV-seropositive. Sequencing used PBMCs. The CDR3 spells CASSPRGLAWETQYF. CDR3 nucleotides: TGTGCCAGCAGTCCCCGTGGGTTAGCGTGGGAGACCCAGTACTTC.